One sample yielded the 26 T cell receptor beta chains listed below, sequenced in a study of shared clonotypes between healthy human individuals. Assay used: immunoSEQ multiplex PCR; TCRdb lists only in-frame clones, some missing. In the table there are under 1,100,000 clones, under 80% of which are singletons. The sequencing input was memory CD4+ T cells sorted from blood. The subset is: CD45RA-negative fraction. The receptor set was obtained from a young man in good health.

This clone was observed a handful of times. The chain is built from TRBV10-1 and TRBJ2-3, with D possibly being TRBD1 or TRBD2 (5 bases each). Between the trimmed V and J ends, which lost 2 bases and 2 bases, there was a span of 14 bases. The CDR3 runs to 16 residues. Germline CDR1 and CDR2: WNHNN and SYGVQD (reference sequence). The DNA of the CDR3 is TGCGCCAGCAGTGAGGGGACCCTATCGCACACAGATACGCAGTATTTT. This encodes CASSEGTLSHTDTQYF.

The chain recombines TRBV6-5 with TRBJ2-1; TRBD2 matches at 15 bases. Per germline, CDR1 MNHEY and CDR2 SVGAGI. The V and J ends lost 9 bases and 2 bases, in that order; junction bases with no gene match: 2. CDR3 length: 15 amino acids. This CDR3 reads CASWTSGGAYNEQFF. CDR3 DNA sequence: TGTGCCAGTTGGACTAGCGGGGGGGCCTACAATGAGCAGTTCTTC.

The CDR3 here is CASSKEGGPYEQYF. The CDR3 DNA reads as TGTGCCAGCAGCAAAGAAGGGGGTCCCTACGAGCAGTACTTC. The V call is TRBV21-1, the J call TRBJ2-7; the table's D call, TRBD1, has no DNA check behind it. TRBV21-1 counts as a pseudogene. The CDR3 is 14 residues long.

This sequence joins TRBV5-4 and TRBJ1-2; D unresolved. The CDR3 sequence is 13 residues long. The V gene lost 2 bases and the J gene lost 6 bases, with 11 bases spanning the gap. The germline gives CDR1 SGHNT, CDR2 YYREEE (reference sequence). The CDR3 loop is CASSFYPENGYTF. CDR3 in DNA: TGTGCCAGCAGCTTTTACCCGGAGAATGGCTACACCTTC. The full variable domain, rest sourced from reference TRBV5-4 and TRBJ1-2, is ETGVTQSPTHLIKTRGQQVTLRCSSQSGHNTVSWYQQALGQGPQFIFQYYREEENGRGNFPPRFSGLQFPNYSSELNVNALELDDSALYLCASSFYPENGYTFGSGTRLTVV.

The chain couples TRBV5-4 to TRBJ1-4; D is perhaps TRBD1 (5 bases). CDR3 length equals 13 residues. V was trimmed by 4 bases and J by 7 bases, leaving 11 bases between them. CDR1 is SGHNT and CDR2 is YYREEE in the germline V gene (reference sequence). CDR3 nucleotide sequence: TGTGCCAGCAGCGGGGGTTTAGGTGAAAAACTGTTTTTT. This sequence encodes CASSGGLGEKLFF.

This rearrangement joins TRBV10-3 to TRBJ2-7; no clear D gene. CDR3 size: 13 residues. V shed 0 bases and J shed 7 bases, with 10 bases lying between them. Per germline, CDR1 ENHRY and CDR2 SYGVKD. CDR3 protein: CAISESIIQEQYF. Here the CDR3 DNA reads TGTGCCATCAGTGAGTCGATAATCCAGGAGCAGTACTTC.

The V call is TRBV10-3, the J call TRBJ2-2; D uncertain. Germline assignment: CDR1 ENHRY and CDR2 SYGVKD. This CDR3 is built from 11 residues. Trimming left V 5 bases short and J 7 bases short, with 5 bases between. This CDR3 is CAISTDGELFF. The CDR3 bases are TGTGCCATCAGTACAGACGGGGAGCTGTTTTTT.

The J gene is TRBJ1-2, the V gene TRBV7-9; D remains ambiguous. Trimming cost V 1 base and J 8 bases, with 11 bases left between them. This CDR3 region has 13 residues. Germline values: CDR1 SEHNR, CDR2 FQNEAQ (reference sequence). The CDR3, as DNA: TGTGCCAGCAGCTTAGGGACCTTCGGAGGCTACACCTTC. It translates to CASSLGTFGGYTF.

The chain is built from TRBV6-5 and TRBJ1-6; 7 bases map to TRBD1. The trim removed 0 bases at V and 7 bases at J, leaving 6 bases unmatched. CDR3 length: 16 residues. Per the germline V gene, CDR1 is MNHEY and CDR2 is SVGAGI. DNA of the CDR3: TGTGCCAGCAGTTACTCGACAGGGAGGGGAAATTCACCCCTCCACTTT. Protein sequence: CASSYSTGRGNSPLHF.

CDR3 DNA: TGTGCCAGCAGCTTAGTCGGGGGGACCGGATCACCCCTCCACTTT. Translation gives CASSLVGGTGSPLHF. This chain uses TRBV7-2 with TRBJ1-6; a weak D match, TRBD1 (5 bases). The V end was cut by 1 base, the J end by 10 bases, with 14 bases between. This CDR3 comprises 15 residues. CDR1 and CDR2 (germline): SGHTA, FQGNSA.

This clone was counted once. This chain links TRBV19 with TRBJ2-5, with TRBD1 matching 7 bases. Germline V gene sequence: CDR1 LNHDA, CDR2 SQIVND (reference sequence). The trim removed 10 bases at V and 5 bases at J, leaving 10 bases unmatched. The CDR3 has 13 residues. CDR3 nucleotide sequence: TGTGCCACCAGACAGGGCCTCGCCGAGACCCAGTACTTC. It codes for CATRQGLAETQYF.

The V and J genes are TRBV6-1 and TRBJ2-2; 8 bases are shared with TRBD1. The V gene's germline CDR1 is MNHNS and CDR2 SASEGT. V was pared by 6 bases and J by 6 bases, with 3 bases of the junction left unmatched. CDR3 length equals 13 residues. DNA of the CDR3: TGTGCCAGCAGACTACAGGGGGCCGGGGAGCTGTTTTTT. It encodes CASRLQGAGELFF.

The V gene is TRBV2, the J gene TRBJ2-7; D is perhaps TRBD1 (6 bases). CDR3 length equals 14 residues. Germline loops: CDR1 SNHLY, CDR2 FYNNEI. The germline V and J ends were trimmed by 5 bases and 3 bases, with 14 bases remaining between them. This CDR3 is CASSRGAGVYEQYF. CDR3 DNA sequence: TGTGCCAGCAGTAGGGGAGCAGGGGTCTACGAGCAGTACTTC. Drawing the rest from reference TRBV2 and TRBJ2-7, the complete variable domain is EPEVTQTPSHQVTQMGQEVILRCVPISNHLYFYWYRQILGQKVEFLVSFYNNEISEKSEIFDDQFSVERPDGSNFTLKIRSTKLEDSAMYFCASSRGAGVYEQYFGPGTRLTVT.

The chain recombines TRBV30 with TRBJ2-7, with TRBD2 identical over 8 bases. The CDR3 extends over 17 amino acids. V lost 2 bases and J lost 5; bases outside the gene matches: 17. Germline V gives CDR1 GTSNPN, CDR2 SVGIG (reference sequence). CDR3 nucleotides: TGTGCCTGGAGTTTTGCCCCCAAGGCGGGGGGAACCCACGAGCAGTACTTC. Residues: CAWSFAPKAGGTHEQYF.

The chain employs TRBV6-1 and TRBJ2-5; 9 bases align to TRBD1. The V segment lost 4 bases and the J segment 5 bases; nucleotides outside the gene matches: 11. The CDR3 covers 16 residues. Germline V gene data show CDR1 as MNHNS and CDR2 as SASEGT. CDR3: CASSGLDRGRGETQYF. Here the CDR3 DNA reads TGTGCCAGCAGTGGCCTTGACAGGGGGAGAGGGGAGACCCAGTACTTC.

J is TRBJ1-2 and V is TRBV10-1; a weak D match, TRBD1 (5 bases). In germline, CDR1 is WNHNN, CDR2 SYGVQD (reference sequence). CDR3 size: 13 residues. V lost 6 bases, J lost 8 bases, and 16 bases lay in between. CDR3 coding DNA: TGCGCCAGCAGCGAAACTCGGGGGGAAGGCTACACCTTC. Amino acid sequence: CASSETRGEGYTF.

The gene calls are TRBV7-2 and TRBJ1-1; tentatively, D is TRBD1 (5 bases). This CDR3 contains 13 residues. Germline CDR1 and CDR2: SGHTA and FQGNSA. Trimming removed 5 bases at V and 4 bases at J, with 11 bases between. This CDR3 reads CASSTDSSTEAFF. CDR3 DNA: TGTGCCAGCAGCACTGACAGTTCCACTGAAGCTTTCTTT.

In its sample, this clone was seen once. The chain links TRBV7-8 to TRBJ1-3; 7 bases fit TRBD1. The CDR3 has 16 residues. Germline CDR1 and CDR2: SGHVS and FQNEAQ. With V trimmed by 1 base and J by 7 bases, 10 bases remained unmatched. CDR3 residues: CASSLGGTAGSNTIYF. CDR3 bases: TGTGCCAGCAGCTTAGGAGGGACAGCCGGCAGTAACACCATATATTTT.

For the CDR3, the DNA is TGTGCCAGCAGTTTTCGACAGTCTTCAATATATTTT. Its protein product is CASSFRQSSIYF. The chain is built from TRBV28 and TRBJ1-3; a weak D match, TRBD1 (5 bases). Germline CDR1 is MDHEN and CDR2 is SYDVKM. Deletions cut 3 bases from V and 13 bases from J, with 13 bases between. The CDR3 length is 12 residues.

This clone has a handful of counts. V is TRBV6-1 and J is TRBJ2-7, with 9 bases lining up with TRBD1. The CDR3 has 14 residues. The V gene's germline CDR1 is MNHNS and CDR2 SASEGT. The ends lost 6 bases at V and 0 bases at J; junction bases unmatched: 3. CDR3 coding DNA: TGTGCCAGCAGAACGGGACAGGGCTCCTACGAGCAGTACTTC. Encoded protein: CASRTGQGSYEQYF.

This chain joins TRBV5-6 and TRBJ2-1; possibly TRBD1 for D (6 bases). This CDR3 has 13 amino acids. CDR1 SGHDT and CDR2 YYEEEE come from the germline V gene. V lost 5 bases, J lost 7 bases, and 13 bases lay in between. The CDR3 protein is CASRGQSLNEQFF. The CDR3 DNA is TGTGCCAGCAGAGGACAGAGCTTGAATGAGCAGTTCTTC.

The J gene is TRBJ1-5, the V gene TRBV27, with 9 nucleotides matching TRBD1. This CDR3 is 16 amino acids long. V was pared by 5 bases and J by 0 bases, with 5 bases of the junction left unmatched. Looked up from germline, CDR1 is MNHEY and CDR2 is SMNVEV (reference sequence). The CDR3 sequence is CASSPGTGYSNQPQHF. For the CDR3, the DNA is TGTGCCAGCAGTCCAGGGACAGGGTATAGCAATCAGCCCCAGCATTTT.

The chain links TRBV7-2 to TRBJ2-2; D tentatively reads TRBD1 or TRBD2 (6 bases each). This CDR3 is 15 amino acids long. The germline V gene has CDR1 SGHTA and CDR2 FQGNSA. The V gene lost 1 base and the J gene lost 4 bases, with 10 bases spanning the gap. The CDR3 is CASSLGGASTGELFF. The CDR3 DNA reads TGTGCCAGCAGCTTAGGGGGGGCCTCCACCGGGGAGCTGTTTTTT.

The gene calls are TRBV19 and TRBJ2-3; 14 nucleotides align to TRBD2. The trim removed 6 bases at V and 3 bases at J, leaving 11 bases unmatched. Germline V lookup: CDR1 LNHDA, CDR2 SQIVND (reference sequence). There are 18 residues in the CDR3. CDR3 sequence: CASSLTSGGAEATDTQYF. The CDR3, as DNA: TGTGCCAGTAGCTTGACTAGCGGGGGGGCCGAGGCGACAGATACGCAGTATTTT. Combining the CDR3 with reference TRBV19 and TRBJ2-3 gives the whole variable domain DGGITQSPKYLFRKEGQNVTLSCEQNLNHDAMYWYRQDPGQGLRLIYYSQIVNDFQKGDIAEGYSVSREKKESFPLTVTSAQKNPTAFYLCASSLTSGGAEATDTQYFGPGTRLTVL.

The chain joins TRBV5-8 to TRBJ1-2; TRBD1 matches at 7 bases. Germline assignment: CDR1 SGHTS and CDR2 YDEGEE. CDR3 length: 14 residues. J gave up 4 bases and V 7 bases, and 10 bases lay outside the gene matches. For the CDR3, the DNA is TGTGCCAGCCGACTCCGAGGGGGCACCTATGGCTACACCTTC. Translating gives CASRLRGGTYGYTF.

The V gene is TRBV11-3, the J gene TRBJ1-5; D remains unclear. There are 14 residues in the CDR3. V lost 0 bases, J lost 7 bases, and 10 bases lay in between. The germline V gene has CDR1 SGHNT and CDR2 YENEEA. CDR3 amino acids: CASSLEVIGQPQHF. The CDR3, as DNA: TGTGCCAGCAGCTTAGAGGTAATCGGGCAGCCCCAGCATTTT. Based on the CDR3 plus reference TRBV11-3 and TRBJ1-5, the full variable domain is EAGVVQSPRYKIIEKKQPVAFWCNPISGHNTLYWYLQNLGQGPELLIRYENEEAVDDSQLPKDRFSAERLKGVDSTLKIQPAELGDSAVYLCASSLEVIGQPQHFGDGTRLSIL.